The present T cell receptor beta chain was sequenced within a study of blood T cell repertoires in COVID-19 (TCRdb year 2020). Study-level background: Samples from collaborators originated in the United States, Italy and Spain and spanned both the acute and convalescent phases of COVID-19. Samples were obtained from the ongoing ImmuneRACE study (first 160 participants) and from 1,254 subjects provided by 6 global collaborators. HLA class I and class II types, where available, came from metadata supplied by the sample provider rather than from assay-based typing. The material from the prospective study consisted of cDNA or gDNA derived from T cells, B-cell-depleted T cells, or PBMCs. The repertoires were released in a freely available public database meant as a resource for research on the immune response to SARS-CoV-2. The dataset comprised deeply sampled blood TCRbeta repertoires from subjects exposed to, actively infected with, or recovered from COVID-19. Nearly every sample came with metadata listing a de-identified subject ID, COVID-19 status, age in years and sex. On the study overall, not on this receptor specifically: How much clinical and demographic metadata was included differed by source and by participant, and the metadata was provided uncurated.

Worth noting for this clone: Its antigen specificity is not known. Per-nucleotide qualities are absent, and no much larger clonotype sits a single base away.

CDR1 MNHEY and CDR2 SVGAGI were looked up in the germline V gene. The CDR3 holds 14 amino acids from the cysteine to the phenylalanine. The CDR3 DNA has 42 bases and is translated from base 1. V is trimmed back by 10 bases and J by 0 bases, and the junction contains 7 bases that no gene match accounts for. Whole blood was collected in K2EDTA tubes by collaborating institutions according to the institutions' own protocols. Collaborator samples were shipped for TCRbeta analysis as frozen whole blood, isolated PBMCs, or DNA extracted from either sample type. The immunoSEQ Assay, a bias-controlled multiplex PCR, was used to amplify TCRbeta CDR3 regions from genomic DNA. The original pipeline was this. Nucleated cell counts per sample were estimated from amplification of reference gene primers within the assay. Sequence reads were collapsed and filtered to measure the absolute abundance of every unique TCRbeta CDR3 rearrangement. For each sample, productive Simpson clonality was calculated as the square root of Simpson's diversity index over productive rearrangements. TCRdb obtained this table from immuneACCESS and retained in-frame rearrangements with V and J assigned. These tables miss some clones; where compared with another copy, unresolved V genes account for less than half of the shortfall, and the remainder is unexplained. V and J calls and clone size come straight from that table; D and trimming were deduced from the DNA. The sample has about 15,000 clones on record, about three quarters of them singletons. The ten largest clonotypes hold approximately 9.9% of the sample.

The sequence was collected from a man aged 70 or older with acute or convalescent COVID-19. The V gene is TRBV6-5 and the J gene is TRBJ2-3, and 7 bases in between align with TRBD1. The sample was peripheral blood. The DNA sequence is given as TGTGCCACAAAACAGGGGCCTAGCACAGATACGCAGTATTTT. This encodes CATKQGPSTDTQYF.